The clone carrying this T cell receptor beta chain was picked up many times. As yet, its antigen is unknown. The use of a sample-barcoded 5' primer and a J-beta primer mix characterized a second PCR of 7 to 11 cycles. TCRdb used MiXCR to reprocess the 5' RACE reads, holding one entry per CDR3 protein. Of about 1,500,000 distinct CDR3 sequences in the sample, approximately 30% are singletons; the top ten hold around 7.7%. The people who gave samples were healthy Caucasians from Russia, aged about 6 to 95. Isolation recovered at least 6.5 million PBMCs from every sample. These data originate in a study of blood T cells in healthy people across ages. V was clipped by 4 bases and J by 6 bases, with 15 bases between them. Per germline, CDR1 MGHRA and CDR2 YSYEKL. The CDR3 is made up of 14 amino acids. General observations from the study: In long-lived donors, naive CD4+ cell counts and diversity exceeded those of aged donors. Diversity figures derived from one million T cells were judged to underestimate the true value.

The sequence came from a woman aged 25 to 39 in good health. The material sequenced was blood. The rearrangement uses TRBV4-1 and TRBJ2-5, with a weak D call TRBD2 (6 bases). The CDR3 coding sequence is TGCGCCAGCAGCCCCGGGAGCGCGGGGAAGACCCAGTACTTC. The encoded protein is CASSPGSAGKTQYF.